Each of the 24 T cell receptor beta chains below was sequenced from the same sample in a study of blood T cell repertoires in COVID-19. The data were produced by immunoSEQ multiplex PCR, yet TCRdb's version contains in-frame clones alone and is incomplete. The sample lists fewer than 80,000 clones, over 85% seen once, with 5.5% to 6% in the top ten. Sample: peripheral blood. The receptor source for this set is a human donor in a cohort sampled during active COVID-19.

This clone was seen a single time. This chain connects TRBV19 to TRBJ2-1; 7 bases are a match to TRBD2. V lost 5 bases, J lost 8 bases, and 12 bases stayed unmatched. This CDR3 has 15 residues. Germline V lookup: CDR1 LNHDA, CDR2 SQIVND (reference sequence). The CDR3 loop is CASSLAGGNIYEQFF. The CDR3 region has the DNA TGTGCCAGTAGTCTCGCCGGGGGGAACATCTATGAGCAGTTCTTC.

The rearrangement uses TRBV7-8 and TRBJ2-7; D may be TRBD1 (6 bases). The V end was cut by 2 bases, the J end by 5 bases, with 13 bases between. The CDR3 has 14 residues. CDR1 and CDR2 (germline): SGHVS, FQNEAQ. The CDR3 nucleotides read TGTGCCAGCAGCTTATCAGGGGCGGTAAACGAGCAGTACTTC. It is translated as CASSLSGAVNEQYF.

This clone occurred once. The gene calls are TRBV7-9 and TRBJ2-7; maybe TRBD2 (6 bases). Germline-derived CDR1 and CDR2 are SEHNR and FQNEAQ (reference sequence). This CDR3 spans 12 amino acids. V gave up 1 base and J gave up 7 bases, with 8 bases separating them. CDR3 sequence: CASSLVGTEQYF. The DNA of the CDR3 is TGTGCCAGCAGCTTAGTCGGGACTGAGCAGTACTTC.

The chain combines TRBV5-5 with TRBJ1-1; D possibly corresponds to TRBD1 (6 bases). V shed 2 bases and J shed 11 bases, with 16 bases lying between them. The CDR3 spans 13 residues. Germline V gives CDR1 SGHKS, CDR2 YYEKEE (reference sequence). Here the CDR3 DNA reads TGTGCCAGCAGCTTCGAACGGGGGGCGAACGCTTTCTTT. Translated, it gives CASSFERGANAFF.

This chain links TRBV7-9 with TRBJ2-7; unclear D gene. This CDR3 has 12 residues. CDR1 is SEHNR and CDR2 is FQNEAQ in the germline V gene (reference sequence). V dropped 5 bases and J dropped 3 bases, with 8 bases sitting between them. As DNA, the CDR3 is TGTGCCAGCAGCCAAACGAGCTACGAGCAGTACTTC. This encodes CASSQTSYEQYF. The variable domain in full, completed from reference TRBV7-9 and TRBJ2-7, reads DTGVSQNPRHKITKRGQNVTFRCDPISEHNRLYWYRQTLGQGPEFLTYFQNEAQLEKSRLLSDRFSAERPKGSFSTLEIQRTEQGDSAMYLCASSQTSYEQYFGPGTRLTVT.

This clone was observed a few times. The chain combines TRBV7-9 with TRBJ1-5; D is possibly TRBD1 (5 bases). The germline V gene encodes CDR1 SEHNR and CDR2 FQNEAQ (reference sequence). The CDR3 spans 18 residues. Trimming took off 1 base at V and 3 bases at J, with 19 bases between the two ends. The CDR3 bases are TGTGCCAGCAGCTTAGGGGCCTGGCGCGGGGCGGACAATCAGCCCCAGCATTTT. It yields the protein CASSLGAWRGADNQPQHF.

V gene TRBV19 combines with J gene TRBJ2-1, with D tentatively TRBD2 (5 bases). Germline-derived CDR1 and CDR2 are LNHDA and SQIVND (reference sequence). V lost 2 bases and J lost 8, with 13 bases in between. The CDR3 totals 14 residues. In DNA, the CDR3 is TGTGCCAGTAGTATAAGTAACGGGATTTATGAGCAGTTCTTC. Its translation: CASSISNGIYEQFF.

The chain employs TRBV7-2 and TRBJ2-7; 8 nucleotides align to TRBD2. V was pared by 3 bases and J by 4 bases, with 11 bases of the junction left unmatched. CDR3 size: 16 residues. Per germline, CDR1 SGHTA and CDR2 FQGNSA. CDR3 nucleotides: TGTGCCAGCAGCTTTGGGATTACTAGCGGCCTATACGAGCAGTACTTC. As protein: CASSFGITSGLYEQYF.

The chain has TRBV7-9 and TRBJ2-1, with D possibly TRBD2 on 5 matching bases. The V gene lost 1 base and the J gene lost 1 base, with 5 bases spanning the gap. The CDR3 length is 14 residues. Looked up from germline, CDR1 is SEHNR and CDR2 is FQNEAQ (reference sequence). The CDR3 is CASSLGGSYNEQFF. The CDR3 coding sequence is TGTGCCAGCAGCTTAGGAGGGTCCTACAATGAGCAGTTCTTC.

V and J are TRBV4-1 and TRBJ1-4, with TRBD1 as a possible D gene (5 bases). Germline assignment: CDR1 MGHRA and CDR2 YSYEKL. The CDR3 length is 15 residues. V gave up 4 bases and J gave up 4 bases, with 13 bases separating them. The CDR3 DNA sequence: TGCGCCAGCAGCCTTGCAACAGGAGATAATGAAAAACTGTTTTTT. Translation: CASSLATGDNEKLFF.

This chain joins TRBV4-1 and TRBJ2-3, with TRBD2 matching over 7 bases. The germline CDR1 and CDR2 sequences are MGHRA and YSYEKL. J lost 7 bases, V lost 0 bases, and 10 bases had no gene match. The CDR3 loop spans 16 amino acids. This CDR3 reads CASSQDKAGERHTQYF. In DNA form, the CDR3 reads TGCGCCAGCAGCCAAGATAAGGCGGGAGAGAGACATACGCAGTATTTT.

The chain couples TRBV7-2 to TRBJ1-2, with TRBD1 identical over 8 bases. The CDR3 consists of 13 residues. V shed 5 bases and J 6 bases; nucleotides not matched to a gene: 5. CDR1 and CDR2 (germline): SGHTA, FQGNSA. The CDR3 nucleotides read TGTGCCAGCAGCCCTGGACAGGGTCATGGCTACACCTTC. This gives the protein CASSPGQGHGYTF.

V usage is TRBV6-2 or TRBV6-3 and J usage is TRBJ2-1; 8 nucleotides agree with TRBD2. The germline V gene encodes CDR1 MNHEY and CDR2 SVGEGT. The CDR3 contains 16 residues. With 6 bases clipped from V and 5 bases from J, the junction kept 12 bases outside the gene matches. CDR3 nucleotide sequence: TGTGCCAGCAGCCCCCTGCCCAGCGGGGGCCACAATGAGCAGTTCTTC. It codes for CASSPLPSGGHNEQFF.

The V call is TRBV5-1, the J call TRBJ1-1, with TRBD1 matching 9 bases. The trim removed 2 bases at V and 4 bases at J, leaving 3 bases unmatched. This CDR3 has 14 amino acids. In germline, CDR1 is SGHRS, CDR2 YFSETQ. CDR3: CASSLQGARTEAFF. CDR3 in DNA: TGCGCCAGCAGCTTACAGGGGGCTCGCACTGAAGCTTTCTTT.

This chain connects TRBV11-3 to TRBJ2-1; 9 nucleotides align to TRBD2. Germline lookup yields CDR1 SGHNT and CDR2 YENEEA. The CDR3 runs to 18 residues. Trimming removed 4 bases from V and 1 base from J; junction bases left unmatched: 11. CDR3 bases: TGTGCCAGCAGCTCGCAGCCCCTGACTAGCGGATCCTACAATGAGCAGTTCTTC. This gives the protein CASSSQPLTSGSYNEQFF.

V gene TRBV7-6 combines with J gene TRBJ2-7; 9 bases line up with TRBD1. Germline V gives CDR1 SGHVS, CDR2 FNYEAQ. J was trimmed by 5 bases and V by 5 bases; bases with no gene match: 7. There are 14 residues in the CDR3. CDR3 sequence: CASSRTGAFHEQYF. The CDR3 DNA reads TGTGCCAGCAGCCGGACAGGGGCCTTCCACGAGCAGTACTTC.

The CDR3 sequence: CASGLGTGDYEQYF. The CDR3 DNA follows: TGCGCCAGCGGCCTAGGGACAGGAGATTACGAGCAGTACTTC. The chain uses TRBV4-3 and TRBJ2-7; 8 bases fit TRBD1. The V gene end was trimmed by 8 bases and the J gene end by 4 bases; junction bases not matched to a gene: 10. CDR1 is LGHNA, CDR2 YSLEER, per germline. The CDR3 totals 14 residues.

This clone has only a few counts. The chain couples TRBV2 to TRBJ1-2; 8 positions agree with TRBD1. V lost 6 bases and J lost 7; bases outside the gene matches: 10. CDR3 length equals 14 residues. Germline V CDR1 and CDR2: SNHLY, FYNNEI. The CDR3, as DNA: TGTGCCAGCAGAGGACAGGGAGAGACGGGTGGCTACACCTTC. It specifies CASRGQGETGGYTF.

V is TRBV7-2 and J is TRBJ2-3; 7 nucleotides line up with TRBD1. The CDR3 sequence is 14 residues long. The trim removed 5 bases at V and 4 bases at J, leaving 6 bases unmatched. Germline-derived CDR1 and CDR2 are SGHTA and FQGNSA. CDR3 loop: CASSTWTGPDTQYF. In nucleotides, the CDR3 is TGTGCCAGCAGCACCTGGACAGGTCCAGATACGCAGTATTTT. Full variable domain (outside the CDR3, taken from reference TRBV7-2 and TRBJ2-3): GAGVSQSPSNKVTEKGKDVELRCDPISGHTALYWYRQSLGQGLEFLIYFQGNSAPDKSGLPSDRFSAERTGGSVSTLTIQRTQQEDSAVYLCASSTWTGPDTQYFGPGTRLTVL.

V usage is TRBV10-2 and J usage is TRBJ2-3; TRBD1 might be the D (6 bases). There are 12 residues in the CDR3. Germline V gene sequence: CDR1 WSHSY, CDR2 SAAADI. V was pared by 8 bases and J by 5 bases, with 11 bases between. CDR3 nucleotides: TGCGCCAGCGGATGGGGGCTAGATACGCAGTATTTT. It specifies CASGWGLDTQYF.

The CDR3 DNA reads as TGTGCCAGCAGCCAATTGTACATTGCGGTCACTGAAGCTTTCTTT. Translated: CASSQLYIAVTEAFF. The gene calls are TRBV14 and TRBJ1-1; D is undetermined. Per germline, CDR1 SGHDN and CDR2 FVKESK. V gave up 2 bases and J gave up 4 bases, with 14 bases separating them. The CDR3 sequence is 15 residues long.

The chain combines TRBV27 with TRBJ2-6; D is uncertain. The CDR3 length is 15 residues. V shed 6 bases and J shed 2 bases, with 11 bases lying between them. The germline CDR1 and CDR2 sequences are MNHEY and SMNVEV (reference sequence). CDR3: CASRPPRAGANVLTF. The CDR3, as DNA: TGTGCCAGCAGGCCCCCTAGAGCTGGGGCCAACGTCCTGACTTTC.

The rearrangement links TRBV5-1 to TRBJ2-2, with no clear D. The V end lost 0 bases, the J end lost 2 bases, and 5 bases lay between the germline ends. The CDR3 consists of 14 residues. Germline V CDR1 and CDR2: SGHRS, YFSETQ. The CDR3 is CASSLGLNTGELFF. DNA for the CDR3: TGCGCCAGCAGCTTGGGACTCAACACCGGGGAGCTGTTTTTT.

The J gene is TRBJ2-2, the V gene TRBV7-3, with 7 bases identical to TRBD1. This CDR3 is 15 amino acids long. From germline, CDR1 is SGHTA and CDR2 FQGTGA. V was pared by 5 bases and J by 4 bases, with 7 bases of the junction left unmatched. The CDR3 DNA follows: TGTGCCAGCAGCGTACAGGGGCCGGGCACCGGGGAGCTGTTTTTT. Its translation: CASSVQGPGTGELFF.